A selection of T cell receptor beta chains follows, all from one sample in a study of cytomegalovirus exposure and HLA in healthy donors. Sequencing used immunoSEQ multiplex PCR; TCRdb keeps in-frame clones, though not all of them. This sample's table reports approximately 38,000 clones. The sample taken for sequencing was PBMCs. The receptors come from a man between 35 and 55 years old in good health and CMV-seropositive. CDR3s include the opening cysteine and the closing phenylalanine or tryptophan. A D gene is named only where the DNA matches it firmly.

V: TRBV29-1; D: TRBD1; J: TRBJ2-7; DNA: TGCAGCGTCCCCGGGACAGACTCCTACGAGCAGTACTTC; CDR3: CSVPGTDSYEQYF
V: TRBV5-6; D: TRBD2; J: TRBJ2-5; DNA: TGTGCCAGCAACCCGCTCCGGGGAGGGCGAGAGACCCAGTACTTC; CDR3: CASNPLRGGRETQYF
V: TRBV25-1; D: NA; J: TRBJ2-5; DNA: TGTGCCAGCAGTAAGCCTCCGTACTTC; CDR3: CASSKPPYF
V: TRBV28; D: TRBD1; J: TRBJ2-3; DNA: TGTGCCAGCAGTTTGAGGGACAGGGGGAATACGCAGTATTTT; CDR3: CASSLRDRGNTQYF
V: TRBV30; D: NA; J: TRBJ1-2; DNA: TGTGCCTGGACCCACGGTAACTATGGCTACACCTTC; CDR3: CAWTHGNYGYTF
V: TRBV7-7; D: NA; J: TRBJ2-2; DNA: TGTGCTAGCAGCTTAGCACAGGGTAACACCGGGGAGCTGTTTTTT; CDR3: CASSLAQGNTGELFF
V: TRBV7-9; D: TRBD2; J: TRBJ2-7; DNA: TGTGCCAGCAGCTACGGGACTAGCGGGAGCTCCTACGAGCAGTACTTC; CDR3: CASSYGTSGSSYEQYF
V: TRBV29-1; D: NA; J: TRBJ2-5; DNA: TGCAGCGTACGACCCGGGGAGACCCAGTACTTC; CDR3: CSVRPGETQYF
V: TRBV5-4; D: NA; J: TRBJ2-7; DNA: TGTGCCAGCAGCTTGGGGGCATCCTACGAGCAGTACTTC; CDR3: CASSLGASYEQYF
V: TRBV19; D: NA; J: TRBJ2-2; DNA: TGTGCCAGTATCGCGCAGGGAGGCACCGGGGAGCTGTTTTTT; CDR3: CASIAQGGTGELFF
V: TRBV6-5; D: TRBD1; J: TRBJ1-4; DNA: TGTGCCAGCAGTTCGATACAGGGGGAAGAAAAACTGTTTTTT; CDR3: CASSSIQGEEKLFF
V: TRBV6-6; D: TRBD1; J: TRBJ2-4; DNA: TGTGCCAGCAGTTACTCGCAGGGGGAGAATGGGAACATTCAGTACTTC; CDR3: CASSYSQGENGNIQYF
V: TRBV29-1; D: TRBD1; J: TRBJ2-5; DNA: TGCAGCGTCCGGACAGGGGGCTTGGAGACCCAGTACTTC; CDR3: CSVRTGGLETQYF
V: TRBV10-2; D: NA; J: TRBJ1-3; DNA: TGCGCCAGCAGTGATCCGGGACTGATCTCTGGAAACACCATATATTTT; CDR3: CASSDPGLISGNTIYF
V: TRBV6-5; D: NA; J: TRBJ2-3; DNA: TGTGCCAGCAGTTTCCCGGGAGATACGCAGTATTTT; CDR3: CASSFPGDTQYF
V: TRBV9; D: NA; J: TRBJ1-2; DNA: TGTGCCAGCAGCCTACAGGGAAACTATGGCTACACCTTC; CDR3: CASSLQGNYGYTF
V: TRBV2; D: TRBD1; J: TRBJ2-7; DNA: TGTGCCAGCAGTGAAAGGGACAGGGGCGGCGAGCAGTACTTC; CDR3: CASSERDRGGEQYF
V: TRBV6-5; D: TRBD1; J: TRBJ2-1; DNA: TGTGCCAGCAGTTACTCGTGGGGACAGGAGAACAATGAGCAGTTCTTC; CDR3: CASSYSWGQENNEQFF
V: TRBV5-4; D: NA; J: TRBJ2-7; DNA: TGTGCCAGCAGCCCCCCGGACAGAGTCTACGAGCAGTACTTC; CDR3: CASSPPDRVYEQYF
V: TRBV6-1; D: NA; J: TRBJ1-1; DNA: TGTGCCAGCAGCACACAGGGTACTGAAGCTTTCTTT; CDR3: CASSTQGTEAFF